Presented here are 18 T cell receptor beta chains from one specimen sequenced in a study of cytomegalovirus exposure and HLA in healthy donors. Researchers ran the PCR with 60 Vbeta and 13 Jbeta primers. Sequenced by immunoSEQ multiplex PCR; TCRdb stores in-frame clones only, minus some. The table records roughly 100,000 clones, about a tenth of them present only once. Sequencing used PBMCs. The origin of the receptors is a man aged 40-55 years in good health and CMV-seropositive.

This clone was seen more than once but under ten times. This rearrangement joins TRBV5-6 to TRBJ2-5; D is possibly TRBD2 (6 bases). Trimming removed 2 bases at V and 2 bases at J, with 19 bases between. CDR1 is SGHDT and CDR2 is YYEEEE in the germline V gene. CDR3 length equals 17 residues. The CDR3 loop is CASSFSGGVRLQETQYF. The DNA of the CDR3 is TGTGCCAGCAGCTTCAGCGGCGGGGTCCGTCTTCAAGAGACCCAGTACTTC.

J is TRBJ2-1 and V is TRBV5-1; 7 bases are a match to TRBD1. V was clipped by 0 bases and J by 7 bases; unmatched bases: 1. The CDR3 runs 13 residues. The V gene's germline CDR1 is SGHRS and CDR2 YFSETQ. CDR3 in amino acids: CASSLDRGNEQFF. The CDR3 nucleotides are TGCGCCAGCAGCTTGGACAGGGGAAATGAGCAGTTCTTC.

The chain is built from TRBV2 and TRBJ2-5; tentative D call: TRBD1 (5 bases). This CDR3 contains 15 residues. The germline V and J ends were trimmed by 5 bases and 3 bases, with 16 bases remaining between them. Germline CDR1 and CDR2: SNHLY and FYNNEI. CDR3 DNA sequence: TGTGCCAGCAGTTATCAGGGAAAAAAGGAAGAGACCCAGTACTTC. Protein sequence: CASSYQGKKEETQYF.

This clone was seen only a few times. The chain couples TRBV19 to TRBJ1-4, with TRBD1 as a possible D gene (6 bases). CDR1 and CDR2 from the germline V gene are LNHDA and SQIVND (reference sequence). The ends were cut back, 3 bases at V and 3 bases at J, with 11 bases in the middle. The CDR3 covers 15 residues. Here the CDR3 DNA reads TGTGCCAGTAGTATCAAGGACAGACCTAATGAAAAACTGTTTTTT. Its protein product is CASSIKDRPNEKLFF.

The V gene is TRBV21-1, the J gene TRBJ1-4; the DNA was not compared with TRBD1, the D call given in the table. TRBV21-1 is labeled a pseudogene. The CDR3 covers 16 residues. The CDR3 nucleotides are TGTGCCAGCAGCAAATGTCAGGGGAAACAAGATGAAAAACTGTTTTTT. Protein product: CASSKCQGKQDEKLFF.

The gene calls are TRBV7-9 and TRBJ2-2, with D perhaps TRBD1 (6 bases). Germline lookup yields CDR1 SEHNR and CDR2 FQNEAQ (reference sequence). V shed 4 bases and J shed 4 bases, with 13 bases lying between them. This CDR3 is built from 15 residues. CDR3 residues: CASSSGTNRTGELFF. The DNA for the CDR3 is TGTGCCAGCAGCTCCGGGACAAACCGCACCGGGGAGCTGTTTTTT.

The CDR3 DNA follows: TGTGCCATCAGTGAGGGGGGACTAGCGGGAGGAAGGGAGACCCAGTACTTC. Its translation: CAISEGGLAGGRETQYF. The J gene is TRBJ2-5, the V gene TRBV10-3; TRBD2 aligns across 15 bases. J gave up 5 bases and V 2 bases, and 6 bases lay outside the gene matches. CDR1 and CDR2 from the germline V gene are ENHRY and SYGVKD. This CDR3 is built from 17 residues.

This clone was seen a handful of times. The V call is TRBV25-1, the J call TRBJ2-1; TRBD1 matches at 8 bases. J lost 8 bases, V lost 2 bases, and 8 bases had no gene match. The germline V gene has CDR1 MGHDK and CDR2 SYGVNS. The CDR3 extends over 15 amino acids. Here the CDR3 reads CASSEGQGASHEQFF. The CDR3, as DNA: TGTGCCAGCAGTGAAGGGCAGGGGGCGAGTCATGAGCAGTTCTTC.

The chain couples TRBV11-2 to TRBJ2-1, with D possibly TRBD2 on 6 matching bases. The CDR3 loop spans 14 amino acids. V was cut by 3 bases and J by 7 bases, with 13 bases left in between. Germline CDR1 is SGHAT and CDR2 is FQNNGV. The CDR3 region has the DNA TGTGCCAGCAGCTTTCTAGCGCCTACAAATGAGCAGTTCTTC. Its protein is CASSFLAPTNEQFF.

There are a few counts of this clone. The rearrangement uses TRBV5-1 and TRBJ1-6, with D tentatively TRBD1 (6 bases). V was clipped by 2 bases and J by 9 bases, with 12 bases between them. The CDR3 is 14 amino acids. Germline values: CDR1 SGHRS, CDR2 YFSETQ. CDR3: CASSLTGSGSPLHF. The CDR3 coding sequence is TGCGCCAGCAGCTTAACAGGGAGCGGTTCACCCCTCCACTTT.

This chain uses TRBV27 with TRBJ1-5; D perhaps matches TRBD1 (5 bases). The germline gives CDR1 MNHEY, CDR2 SMNVEV (reference sequence). Trimming removed 5 bases from V and 4 bases from J, with 15 bases in between. The length of the CDR3 is 15 residues. The CDR3 nucleotides read TGTGCCAGCAGTCGGGCCCAGGGATTAAATCAGCCCCAGCATTTT. Its translation: CASSRAQGLNQPQHF.

CDR3 coding DNA: TGTGCCAGCAATCTGGGGGGAGAGGAGCAGTACTTC. This encodes CASNLGGEEQYF. The rearrangement joins TRBV6-1 to TRBJ2-7, with TRBD2 as a possible D gene (6 bases). CDR1 and CDR2 from the germline V gene are MNHNS and SASEGT. V lost 7 bases to trimming and J lost 7 bases, with 14 bases between them. The CDR3 totals 12 residues.

V usage is TRBV7-9 and J usage is TRBJ1-1; no firm D call. The germline CDR1 and CDR2 sequences are SEHNR and FQNEAQ (reference sequence). This CDR3 spans 13 amino acids. V lost 5 bases to trimming and J lost 4 bases, with 11 bases between them. CDR3 nucleotide sequence: TGTGCCAGCAGCCCAACTGGTGGCACTGAAGCTTTCTTT. Translated, it gives CASSPTGGTEAFF.

This clone has only a few counts. This sequence joins TRBV29-1 and TRBJ2-3; 10 bases are shared with TRBD2. The CDR3 is made up of 13 amino acids. J lost 4 bases, V lost 6 bases, and 4 bases had no gene match. Germline V lookup: CDR1 SQVTM, CDR2 ANQGSEA. DNA of the CDR3: TGCAGCGTAAGCGGGAGGGCCTCAGATACGCAGTATTTT. This sequence encodes CSVSGRASDTQYF.

DNA of the CDR3: TGTGCCAGCAGCGTCCGGGGGTTTAGCACAGATACGCAGTATTTT. Translating it yields CASSVRGFSTDTQYF. V usage is TRBV9 and J usage is TRBJ2-3; D is perhaps TRBD2 (6 bases). V shed 2 bases and J shed 0 bases, with 10 bases lying between them. This CDR3 comprises 15 residues. The germline V gene has CDR1 SGDLS and CDR2 YYNGEE.

This rearrangement joins TRBV28 to TRBJ2-4, with 11 bases identical to TRBD2. Losses at the gene ends were 3 bases for V and 2 bases for J; bases not matched to a gene: 3. The CDR3 is made up of 16 amino acids. In germline, CDR1 is MDHEN, CDR2 SYDVKM. The CDR3 nucleotides are TGTGCCAGCAGTTTCCGACTAGCGGGATCCAAAAACATTCAGTACTTC. Its translation: CASSFRLAGSKNIQYF.

The rearrangement uses TRBV27 and TRBJ2-7; 10 nucleotides match TRBD1. Germline CDR1 and CDR2: MNHEY and SMNVEV (reference sequence). Trimming removed 5 bases from V and 6 bases from J; junction bases left unmatched: 7. This CDR3 spans 14 amino acids. The CDR3, as DNA: TGTGCCAGCAGTCACGGGACAGGGGTGGGCGAGCAGTACTTC. Protein: CASSHGTGVGEQYF.

This clone was found a few times. This chain connects TRBV7-2 to TRBJ1-1; unclear D gene. CDR1 and CDR2 from the germline V gene are SGHTA and FQGNSA. The CDR3 has 12 residues. V was cut by 1 base and J by 8 bases, with 8 bases left in between. The CDR3 loop reads CASSLGGGEAFF. In nucleotides, the CDR3 is TGTGCCAGCAGCTTAGGGGGAGGCGAAGCTTTCTTT.